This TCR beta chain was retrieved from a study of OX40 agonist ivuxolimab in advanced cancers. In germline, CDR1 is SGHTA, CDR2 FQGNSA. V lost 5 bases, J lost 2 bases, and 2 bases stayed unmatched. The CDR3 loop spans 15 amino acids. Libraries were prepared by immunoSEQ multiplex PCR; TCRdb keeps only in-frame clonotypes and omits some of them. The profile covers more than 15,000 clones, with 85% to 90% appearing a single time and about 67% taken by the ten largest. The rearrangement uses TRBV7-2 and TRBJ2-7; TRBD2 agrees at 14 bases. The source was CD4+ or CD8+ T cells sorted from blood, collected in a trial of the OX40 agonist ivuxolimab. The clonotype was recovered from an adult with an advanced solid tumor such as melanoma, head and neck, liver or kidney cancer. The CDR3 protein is CASSPGLAGAYEQYF. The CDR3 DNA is TGTGCCAGCAGCCCGGGACTAGCGGGGGCCTACGAGCAGTACTTC.